This TCR beta chain is drawn from a study of CD8+ T cells in alopecia areata. Study as a whole: Treated patients were dosed with oral tofacitinib, taking 5 to 10 mg twice daily. Tofacitinib continued for 6 to 18 months and was then withheld for 6 months.

Details on this clone: As yet, its antigen is unknown.

Lesional scalp punch biopsies and peripheral blood were collected from alopecia areata patients. Findings of the study overall: Lesional scalp, notably in alopecia totalis/universalis, had clonality above that of normal scalp.

Following RNA extraction, reverse transcription yielded cDNA that acted as the sequencing template. Produced via immunoSEQ multiplex PCR; TCRdb's table is partial and in-frame only. The profile shows about 98,000 clones, 35% to 45% of them singletons. The sequencing sample was made of CD4+ T cells sorted from blood. The receptor comes from a human donor with alopecia areata.

The CDR3 spells CAWSRDRISTDTQYF. The CDR3 region has the DNA TGTGCCTGGAGTAGGGACCGGATCAGCACAGATACGCAGTATTTT. The V gene is TRBV30, the J gene TRBJ2-3, with D possibly called TRBD1 or TRBD2 (5 bases each). Germline CDR1 is GTSNPN and CDR2 is SVGIG (reference sequence). The CDR3 loop spans 15 amino acids. V lost 2 bases and J 0 bases, leaving 12 bases between the germline ends.